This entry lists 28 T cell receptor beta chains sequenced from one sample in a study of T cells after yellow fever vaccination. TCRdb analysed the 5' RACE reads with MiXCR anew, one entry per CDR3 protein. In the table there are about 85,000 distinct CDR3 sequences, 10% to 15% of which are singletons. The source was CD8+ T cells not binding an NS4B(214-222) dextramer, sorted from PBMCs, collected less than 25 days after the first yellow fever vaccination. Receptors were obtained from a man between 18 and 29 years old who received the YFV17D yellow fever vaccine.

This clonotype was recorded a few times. Here the CDR3 reads CASSHSSGGAEETQYF. The CDR3 DNA reads as TGTGCCAGCAGCCATTCTAGCGGGGGGGCGGAAGAGACCCAGTACTTC. The chain is built from TRBV4-2 and TRBJ2-5; TRBD2 aligns across 12 bases. The CDR3 loop spans 16 amino acids. CDR1 and CDR2 (germline): LGHNA, YNFKEQ. V shed 3 bases and J 3 bases; nucleotides not matched to a gene: 5.

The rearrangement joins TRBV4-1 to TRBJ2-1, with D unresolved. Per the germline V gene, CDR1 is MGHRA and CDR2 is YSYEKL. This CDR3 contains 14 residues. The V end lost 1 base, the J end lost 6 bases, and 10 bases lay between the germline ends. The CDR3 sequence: CASSQVKAVNEQFF. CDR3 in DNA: TGCGCCAGCAGCCAAGTTAAGGCAGTCAATGAGCAGTTCTTC.

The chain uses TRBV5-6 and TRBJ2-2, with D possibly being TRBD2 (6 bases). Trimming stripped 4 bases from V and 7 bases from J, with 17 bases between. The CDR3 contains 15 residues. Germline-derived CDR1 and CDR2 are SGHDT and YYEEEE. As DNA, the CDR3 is TGTGCCAGCAGCCCTCCGGGGAGGAGGGACGGGGAGCTGTTTTTT. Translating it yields CASSPPGRRDGELFF.

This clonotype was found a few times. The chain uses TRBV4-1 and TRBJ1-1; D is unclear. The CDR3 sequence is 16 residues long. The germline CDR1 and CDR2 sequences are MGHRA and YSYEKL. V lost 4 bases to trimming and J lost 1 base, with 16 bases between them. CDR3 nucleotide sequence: TGCGCCAGCAGCCCGAAGGATGTGGGCCGGAACACTGAAGCTTTCTTT. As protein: CASSPKDVGRNTEAFF.

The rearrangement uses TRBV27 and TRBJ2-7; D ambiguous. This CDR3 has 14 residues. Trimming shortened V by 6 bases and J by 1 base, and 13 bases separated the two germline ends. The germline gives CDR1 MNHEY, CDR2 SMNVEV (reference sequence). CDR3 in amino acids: CASRGWAASYEQYF. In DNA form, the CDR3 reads TGTGCCAGCAGGGGGTGGGCAGCATCCTACGAGCAGTACTTC.

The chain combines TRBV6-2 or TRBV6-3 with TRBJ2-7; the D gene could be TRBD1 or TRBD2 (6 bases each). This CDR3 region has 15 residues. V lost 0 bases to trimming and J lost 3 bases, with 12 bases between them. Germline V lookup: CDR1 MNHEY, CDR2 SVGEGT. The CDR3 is CASSYSIGGGYEQYF. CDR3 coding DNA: TGTGCCAGCAGTTACTCGATCGGGGGCGGCTACGAGCAGTACTTC.

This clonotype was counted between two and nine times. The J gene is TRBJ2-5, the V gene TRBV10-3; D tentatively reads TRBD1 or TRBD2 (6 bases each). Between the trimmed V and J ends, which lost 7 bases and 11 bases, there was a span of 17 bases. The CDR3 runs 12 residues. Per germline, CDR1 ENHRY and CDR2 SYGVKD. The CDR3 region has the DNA TGTGCCATCACAGGGGAGGAGGGGGGACAGTACTTC. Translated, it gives CAITGEEGGQYF.

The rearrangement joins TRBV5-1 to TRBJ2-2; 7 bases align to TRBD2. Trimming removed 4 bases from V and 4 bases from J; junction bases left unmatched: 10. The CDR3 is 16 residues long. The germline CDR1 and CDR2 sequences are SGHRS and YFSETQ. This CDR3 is CASSTRGPGGTGELFF. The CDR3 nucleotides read TGCGCCAGCAGCACTCGAGGGCCGGGGGGCACCGGGGAGCTGTTTTTT. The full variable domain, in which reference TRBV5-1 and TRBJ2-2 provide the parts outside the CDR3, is KAGVTQTPRYLIKTRGQQVTLSCSPISGHRSVSWYQQTPGQGLQFLFEYFSETQRNKGNFPGRFSGRQFSNSRSEMNVSTLELGDSALYLCASSTRGPGGTGELFFGEGSRLTVL.

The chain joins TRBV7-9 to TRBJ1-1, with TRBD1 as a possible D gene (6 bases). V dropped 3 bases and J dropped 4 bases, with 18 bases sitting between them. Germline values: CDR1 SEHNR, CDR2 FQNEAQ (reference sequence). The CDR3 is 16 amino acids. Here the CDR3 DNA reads TGTGCCAGCAGCTTCGGGGGGCAGGGGTGGTCCACTGAAGCTTTCTTT. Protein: CASSFGGQGWSTEAFF. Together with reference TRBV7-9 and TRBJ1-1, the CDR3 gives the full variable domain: DTGVSQNPRHKITKRGQNVTFRCDPISEHNRLYWYRQTLGQGPEFLTYFQNEAQLEKSRLLSDRFSAERPKGSFSTLEIQRTEQGDSAMYLCASSFGGQGWSTEAFFGQGTRLTVV.

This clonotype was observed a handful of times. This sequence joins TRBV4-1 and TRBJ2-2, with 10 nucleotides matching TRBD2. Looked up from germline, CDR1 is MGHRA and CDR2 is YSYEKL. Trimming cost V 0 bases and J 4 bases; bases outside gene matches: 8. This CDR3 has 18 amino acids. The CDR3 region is CASSQDLAGVLVTGELFF. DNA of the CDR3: TGCGCCAGCAGCCAAGATCTAGCGGGGGTCCTGGTCACCGGGGAGCTGTTTTTT.

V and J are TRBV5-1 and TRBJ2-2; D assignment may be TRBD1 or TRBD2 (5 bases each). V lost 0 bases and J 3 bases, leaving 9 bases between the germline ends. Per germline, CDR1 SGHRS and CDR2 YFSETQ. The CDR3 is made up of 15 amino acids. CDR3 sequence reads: CASSLVGVDTGELFF. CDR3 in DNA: TGCGCCAGCAGCTTGGTGGGGGTAGACACCGGGGAGCTGTTTTTT.

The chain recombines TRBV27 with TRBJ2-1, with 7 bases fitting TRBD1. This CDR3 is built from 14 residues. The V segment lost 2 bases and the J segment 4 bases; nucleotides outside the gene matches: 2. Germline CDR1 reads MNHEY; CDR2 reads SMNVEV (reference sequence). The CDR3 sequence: CASSLGTDYNEQFF. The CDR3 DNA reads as TGTGCCAGCAGTTTAGGGACAGATTACAATGAGCAGTTCTTC.

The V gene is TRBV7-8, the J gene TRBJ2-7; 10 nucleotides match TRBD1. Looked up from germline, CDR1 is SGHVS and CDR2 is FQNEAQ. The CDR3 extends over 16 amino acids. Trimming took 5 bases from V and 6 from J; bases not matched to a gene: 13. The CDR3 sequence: CASSQYPGTGDREQYF. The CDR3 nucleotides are TGTGCCAGCAGCCAATATCCCGGGACAGGGGACCGCGAGCAGTACTTC. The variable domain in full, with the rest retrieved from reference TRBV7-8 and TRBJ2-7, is GAGVSQSPRYKVAKRGQDVALRCDPISGHVSLFWYQQALGQGPEFLTYFQNEAQLDKSGLPSDRFFAERPEGSVSTLKIQRTQQEDSAVYLCASSQYPGTGDREQYFGPGTRLTVT.

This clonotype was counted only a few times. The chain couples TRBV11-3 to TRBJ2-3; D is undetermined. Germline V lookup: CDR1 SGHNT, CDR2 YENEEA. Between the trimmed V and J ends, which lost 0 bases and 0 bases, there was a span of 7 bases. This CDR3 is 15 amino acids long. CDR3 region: CASSLDVGSTDTQYF. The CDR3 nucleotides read TGTGCCAGCAGCTTAGATGTGGGAAGCACAGATACGCAGTATTTT.

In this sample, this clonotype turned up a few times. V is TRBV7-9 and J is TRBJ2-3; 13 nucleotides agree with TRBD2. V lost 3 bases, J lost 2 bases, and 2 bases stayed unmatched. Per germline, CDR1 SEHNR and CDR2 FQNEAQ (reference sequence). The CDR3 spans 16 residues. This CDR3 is CASSLGTSGITDTQYF. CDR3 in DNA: TGTGCCAGCAGCTTGGGGACTAGCGGGATCACAGATACGCAGTATTTT.

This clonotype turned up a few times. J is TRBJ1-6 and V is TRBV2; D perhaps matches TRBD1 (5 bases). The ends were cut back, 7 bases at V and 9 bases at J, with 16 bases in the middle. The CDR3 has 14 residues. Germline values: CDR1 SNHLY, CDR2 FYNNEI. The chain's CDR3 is CASTPGALRSPLHF. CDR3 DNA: TGTGCCAGCACCCCTGGGGCACTTCGTTCACCCCTCCACTTT.

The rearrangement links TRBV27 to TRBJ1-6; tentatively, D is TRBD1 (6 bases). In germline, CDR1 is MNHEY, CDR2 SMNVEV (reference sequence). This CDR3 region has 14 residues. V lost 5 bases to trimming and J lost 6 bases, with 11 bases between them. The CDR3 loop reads CASSTGTRNSPLHF. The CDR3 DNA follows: TGTGCCAGCAGTACCGGGACACGTAATTCACCCCTCCACTTT.

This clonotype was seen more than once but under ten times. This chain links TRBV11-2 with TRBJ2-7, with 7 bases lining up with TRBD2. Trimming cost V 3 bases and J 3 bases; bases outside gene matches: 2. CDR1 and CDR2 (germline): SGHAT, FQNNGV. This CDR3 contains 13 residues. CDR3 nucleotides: TGTGCCAGCAGCTTCGGGACTAACTACGAGCAGTACGTC. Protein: CASSFGTNYEQYV.

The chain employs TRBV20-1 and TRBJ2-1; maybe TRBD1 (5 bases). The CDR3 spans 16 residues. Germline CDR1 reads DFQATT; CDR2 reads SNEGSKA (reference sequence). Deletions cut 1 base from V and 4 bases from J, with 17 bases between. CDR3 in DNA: TGCAGTGCTAGAGTCTCAGGGTTAGAAGTGTACAATGAGCAGTTCTTC. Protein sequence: CSARVSGLEVYNEQFF.

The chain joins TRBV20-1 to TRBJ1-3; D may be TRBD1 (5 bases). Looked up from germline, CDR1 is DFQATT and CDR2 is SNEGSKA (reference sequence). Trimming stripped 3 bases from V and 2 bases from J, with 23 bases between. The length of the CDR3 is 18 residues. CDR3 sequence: CSASPNTIGTPAGNTIYF. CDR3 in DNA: TGCAGTGCTAGTCCGAACACGATCGGGACGCCCGCTGGAAACACCATATATTTT.

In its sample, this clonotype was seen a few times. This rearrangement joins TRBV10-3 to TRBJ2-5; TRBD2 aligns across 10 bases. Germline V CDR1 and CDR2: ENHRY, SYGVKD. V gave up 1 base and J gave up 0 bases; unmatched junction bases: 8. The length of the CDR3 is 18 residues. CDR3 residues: CAISELSSGGLYQETQYF. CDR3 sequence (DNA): TGTGCCATCAGTGAGTTGTCTAGCGGGGGACTGTACCAAGAGACCCAGTACTTC.

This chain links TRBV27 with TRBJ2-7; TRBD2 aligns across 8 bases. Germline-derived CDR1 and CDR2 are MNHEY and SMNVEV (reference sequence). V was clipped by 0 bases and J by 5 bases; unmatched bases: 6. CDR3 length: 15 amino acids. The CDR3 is CASSLSWGGGNEQYF. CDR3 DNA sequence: TGTGCCAGCAGTTTATCGTGGGGCGGGGGGAACGAGCAGTACTTC.

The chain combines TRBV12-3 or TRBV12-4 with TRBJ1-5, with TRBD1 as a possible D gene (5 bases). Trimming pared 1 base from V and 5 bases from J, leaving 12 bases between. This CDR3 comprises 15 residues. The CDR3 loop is CASSLVGGRYQPQHF. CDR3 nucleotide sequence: TGTGCCAGCAGTTTAGTCGGGGGACGTTATCAGCCCCAGCATTTT.

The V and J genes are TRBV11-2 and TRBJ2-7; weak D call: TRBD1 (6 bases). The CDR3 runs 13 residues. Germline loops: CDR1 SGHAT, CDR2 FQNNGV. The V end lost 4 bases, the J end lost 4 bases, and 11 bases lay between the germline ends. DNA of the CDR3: TGTGCCAGCAGCTCCGGGACACAGTACGAGCAGTACTTC. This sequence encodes CASSSGTQYEQYF.

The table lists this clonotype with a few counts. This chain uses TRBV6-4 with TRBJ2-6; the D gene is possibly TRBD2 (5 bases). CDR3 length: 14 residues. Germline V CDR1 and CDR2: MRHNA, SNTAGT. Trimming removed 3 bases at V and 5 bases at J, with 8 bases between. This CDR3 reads CASSEGDRANVLTF. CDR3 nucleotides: TGTGCCAGCAGTGAGGGAGATAGGGCCAACGTCCTGACTTTC.

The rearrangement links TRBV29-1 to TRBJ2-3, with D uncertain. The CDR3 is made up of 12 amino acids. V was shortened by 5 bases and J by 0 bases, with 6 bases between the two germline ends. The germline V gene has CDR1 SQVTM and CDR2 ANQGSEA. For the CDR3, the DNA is TGCAGCGTTCTCACGAGCACAGATACGCAGTATTTT. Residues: CSVLTSTDTQYF.

For the CDR3, the DNA is TGTGCCAGCAGTCCCATGGGGGACAACACCGGGGAGCTGTTTTTT. Translated, it gives CASSPMGDNTGELFF. The rearrangement uses TRBV12-3 or TRBV12-4 and TRBJ2-2; D may match TRBD1 or TRBD2 (5 bases each). Trimming cost V 5 bases and J 2 bases, with 12 bases left between them. This CDR3 region has 15 residues.

For the CDR3, the DNA is TGCAGTGCTACCTCACTTGATCTAGCGGGGCACGAGCAGTACTTC. It translates to CSATSLDLAGHEQYF. The chain employs TRBV20-1 and TRBJ2-7; TRBD2 agrees at 9 bases. J gave up 5 bases and V 4 bases, and 12 bases lay outside the gene matches. The CDR3 is 15 amino acids. Germline V gene data show CDR1 as DFQATT and CDR2 as SNEGSKA (reference sequence).